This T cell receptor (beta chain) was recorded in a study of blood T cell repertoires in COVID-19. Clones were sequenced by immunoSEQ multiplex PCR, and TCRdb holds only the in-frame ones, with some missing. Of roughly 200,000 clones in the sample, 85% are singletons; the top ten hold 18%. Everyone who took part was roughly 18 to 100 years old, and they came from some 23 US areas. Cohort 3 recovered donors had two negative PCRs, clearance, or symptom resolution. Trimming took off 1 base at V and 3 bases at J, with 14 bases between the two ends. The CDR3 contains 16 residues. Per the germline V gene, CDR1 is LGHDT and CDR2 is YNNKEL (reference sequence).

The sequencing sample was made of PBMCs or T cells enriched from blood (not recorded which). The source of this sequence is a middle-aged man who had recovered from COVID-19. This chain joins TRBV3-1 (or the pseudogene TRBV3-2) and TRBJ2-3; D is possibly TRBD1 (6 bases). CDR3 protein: CASSQATGWGTDTQYF. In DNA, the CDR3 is TGTGCCAGCAGCCAAGCCACAGGGTGGGGTACAGATACGCAGTATTTT.